What follows are 20 T cell receptor beta chains derived from one specimen sequenced in a study of T cells in Graves' hyperthyroidism and ophthalmopathy. Amplified regions were TCR beta CDR3 sequences from RNA transcripts. Using the HTBI primer set, a first-round RT-PCR was run on the TCR CDR3. MiXCR, run by TCRdb on the multiplex PCR reads, gives a single entry per CDR3 protein. The repertoire has hundreds of thousands of distinct CDR3 sequences, 35% to 45% of them found once; the top ten carry more than 7%. The sequencing input was blood. The receptors were gathered from a man between 18 and 35 years old with Graves' hyperthyroidism.

The table lists this clonotype with many counts. The J gene is TRBJ2-5, the V gene TRBV7-2, with no clear D. V lost 3 bases and J 4 bases, leaving 12 bases between the germline ends. From germline, CDR1 is SGHTA and CDR2 FQGNSA. The CDR3 is 14 residues long. CDR3 sequence reads: CASSLVRAGETQYF. The CDR3 bases are TGTGCCAGCAGCTTGGTACGGGCTGGAGAGACCCAGTACTTC.

The sample holds a few counts of this clonotype. The chain couples TRBV7-6 to TRBJ2-7, with 7 bases aligning to TRBD2. The CDR3 spans 14 residues. Unmatched junction bases numbered 11, after V lost 5 bases and J lost 7 bases. Looked up from germline, CDR1 is SGHVS and CDR2 is FNYEAQ. CDR3 nucleotide sequence: TGTGCCAGCAGCCTCGGGACTAACGATATGGAGCAGTACTTC. Residues: CASSLGTNDMEQYF.

A word on this clonotype: This may be a read error, as it is one base from a much larger clone. This chain joins TRBV12-3 or TRBV12-4 and TRBJ1-6; no firm D call. This CDR3 has 14 amino acids. V shed 7 bases and J shed 7 bases, with 14 bases lying between them. The CDR3 here is CASNLSSENSPLHF. The CDR3 bases are TGTGCCAGCAATTTGTCCAGCGAAAATTCACCCCTCCACTTT.

This clonotype has ten or more counts. One end of the junction is discordant with germline, which a read error may explain. This sequence joins TRBV5-1 and TRBJ1-5, with D possibly TRBD1 on 6 matching bases. The germline V gene encodes CDR1 SGHRS and CDR2 YFSETQ. The CDR3 sequence is 13 residues long. The CDR3 nucleotides are TGTGCCAGCAGCTTCACAGGGAATCAGCCCCAGCATTTT. This translates into CASSFTGNQPQHF.

Note on this clonotype: A much larger clone sits a single nucleotide away, making a read error possible. The chain is built from TRBV29-1 and TRBJ2-7; D is unclear. Germline CDR1 and CDR2: SQVTM and ANQGSEA. The V and J ends lost 5 bases and 5 bases respectively, with 10 bases between them. The CDR3 sequence is 11 residues long. CDR3 protein: CSVLSGHEQYF. The CDR3, as DNA: TGCAGCGTTCTCTCAGGACACGAGCAGTACTTC.

In the case of this clonotype: Just one base apart from a much larger clone, this may be a read error. The J gene is TRBJ2-7, the V gene TRBV29-1; perhaps TRBD1 as D (6 bases). Per the germline V gene, CDR1 is SQVTM and CDR2 is ANQGSEA. The CDR3 runs 13 residues. The CDR3 region is CSVVTGNRYGQYF. The DNA for the CDR3 is TGCAGCGTTGTAACAGGGAATCGATACGGGCAGTACTTC.

This clonotype has only a few counts. The V call is TRBV2, the J call TRBJ2-7; D tentatively fits TRBD1 or TRBD2 (6 bases each). The CDR3 runs 14 residues. Germline V lookup: CDR1 SNHLY, CDR2 FYNNEI. The V end lost 9 bases, the J end lost 2 bases, and 17 bases lay between the germline ends. For the CDR3, the DNA is TGTGCCAGTCTAGAAAAGGGGGGACCCTACGAGCAGTACTTC. It codes for CASLEKGGPYEQYF.

This clonotype was recorded a few times. The V gene is TRBV29-1, the J gene TRBJ1-3; no firm D call. Germline lookup yields CDR1 SQVTM and CDR2 ANQGSEA. V was clipped by 3 bases and J by 3 bases, with 3 bases between them. The CDR3 is 11 residues long. The CDR3 region has the DNA TGCAGCGTTGAGTATGGAAACACCATATATTTT. The encoded protein is CSVEYGNTIYF.

About this clonotype: A much larger clone differs from this one at a single base, so this may be a read error. V usage is TRBV10-2 and J usage is TRBJ2-5; D gene unclear. V dropped 3 bases and J dropped 5 bases, with 19 bases sitting between them. The V gene's germline CDR1 is WSHSY and CDR2 SAAADI. CDR3 length equals 16 residues. CDR3 nucleotides: TGCGCCAGCAGTGACCTTCAGGACGGACCTTATGAGACCCAGTACTTC. This codes for CASSDLQDGPYETQYF.

The V call is TRBV12-3 or TRBV12-4, the J call TRBJ1-1, with 11 bases matching TRBD1. After removal of 5 bases from V and 5 bases from J, the junction contained 10 bases not matched to a gene. CDR3 length: 16 residues. The CDR3 loop reads CASSPGTGGRGTEAFF. CDR3 bases: TGTGCCAGCAGTCCCGGGACAGGGGGAAGAGGGACTGAAGCTTTCTTT.

This clonotype appeared many times. The chain recombines TRBV29-1 with TRBJ2-2; D is undetermined. The V gene's germline CDR1 is SQVTM and CDR2 ANQGSEA. The CDR3 consists of 14 residues. V lost 3 bases and J 1 base, leaving 9 bases between the germline ends. CDR3 in DNA: TGCAGCGTTGACGGCCCCGGGAACACCGGGGAGCTGTTTTTT. Translation: CSVDGPGNTGELFF.

In the case of this clonotype: A much larger clonotype is one base distant, so this may be a read error. The chain is built from TRBV29-1 and TRBJ2-5, with 14 bases matching TRBD2. CDR3 size: 15 residues. CDR1 and CDR2 (germline): SQVTM, ANQGSEA. The CDR3 coding sequence is TGCAGCGTCACTGGACTAGCGGGGGGCGTAGAGGCCCAGTACTTC. Its translation is CSVTGLAGGVEAQYF. Variable domain in full (rest from reference TRBV29-1 and TRBJ2-5): SAVISQKPSRDICQRGTSLTIQCQVDSQVTMMFWYRQQPGQSLTLIATANQGSEATYESGFVIDKFPISRPNLTFSTLTVSNMSPEDSSIYLCSVTGLAGGVEAQYFGPGTRLLVL.

This clonotype was counted many times. The V and J genes are TRBV24-1 and TRBJ2-5; D not resolved. CDR1 is KGHDR and CDR2 is SFDVKD in the germline V gene. V lost 9 bases to trimming and J lost 0 bases, with 10 bases between them. The CDR3 loop spans 13 amino acids. The CDR3 coding sequence is TGTGCCACCTCTGCTGTGAACCAAGAGACCCAGTACTTC. Protein: CATSAVNQETQYF.

This sequence joins TRBV10-3 and TRBJ1-2; 10 nucleotides align to TRBD1. CDR3 size: 13 residues. V gave up 10 bases and J gave up 4 bases; unmatched junction bases: 6. Germline CDR1 is ENHRY and CDR2 is SYGVKD. The CDR3 nucleotides read TGTGCCACCGGGACAGGGGACGGCTATGGCTACACCTTC. Translation: CATGTGDGYGYTF.

The rearrangement links TRBV25-1 to TRBJ1-6, with TRBD1 matching 7 bases. The CDR3 totals 15 residues. Unmatched junction bases numbered 11, after V lost 8 bases and J lost 7 bases. The V gene's germline CDR1 is MGHDK and CDR2 SYGVNS. This CDR3 is CASLEPRDRNSPLHF. The DNA for the CDR3 is TGTGCCAGCTTGGAGCCCCGGGACAGAAATTCACCCCTCCACTTT.

This clonotype has just a few counts. This chain links TRBV20-1 with TRBJ1-1; perhaps TRBD1 as D (6 bases). V lost 0 bases to trimming and J lost 4 bases, with 18 bases between them. The germline gives CDR1 DFQATT, CDR2 SNEGSKA (reference sequence). The CDR3 has 16 residues. CDR3 nucleotides: TGCAGTGCTAGAGATCGATCCCTCGGGGGCGGCACTGAAGCTTTCTTT. Amino acids: CSARDRSLGGGTEAFF.

The sample holds a few counts of this clonotype. The chain links TRBV5-8 to TRBJ1-2; the D is unclear. Germline-derived CDR1 and CDR2 are SGHTS and YDEGEE. V lost 0 bases to trimming and J lost 8 bases, with 14 bases between them. This CDR3 has 14 residues. The CDR3 coding sequence is TGTGCCAGCAGCTTGGAGCGTTCGGCCCACGGCTACACCTTC. This codes for CASSLERSAHGYTF.

This clonotype was seen more than once but under ten times. This sequence joins TRBV4-1 and TRBJ2-5; D is unresolved. Germline CDR1 is MGHRA and CDR2 is YSYEKL. Trimming removed 2 bases from V and 1 base from J, with 11 bases in between. The CDR3 extends over 15 amino acids. Written as DNA, the CDR3 is TGCGCCAGCAGCCAACGCAACTACCTCCAAGAGACCCAGTACTTC. This translates into CASSQRNYLQETQYF.

This clonotype was seen ten or more times. The chain uses TRBV19 and TRBJ2-7, with D tentatively TRBD2 (6 bases). V lost 9 bases and J 0 bases, leaving 15 bases between the germline ends. The CDR3 runs to 14 residues. Germline V gene lookup returns CDR1 LNHDA and CDR2 SQIVND (reference sequence). CDR3 sequence reads: CASSISGSSYEQYF. For the CDR3, the DNA is TGTGCCAGCAGCATTAGCGGAAGCTCCTACGAGCAGTACTTC.

The chain employs TRBV15 and TRBJ2-1; D unclear. The CDR3 extends over 11 amino acids. The V end was cut by 0 bases, the J end by 12 bases, with 6 bases between. CDR1 LNHNV and CDR2 YYDKDF come from the germline V gene (reference sequence). The CDR3, as DNA: TGTGCCACCAGCAGAGACGATTCGCAGTTCTTC. Its translation: CATSRDDSQFF.